The 2 T cell receptor beta chains below come from one sample, sequenced in a study of blood T cell repertoires in COVID-19. Data came from immunoSEQ multiplex PCR; TCRdb stores just in-frame clones and leaves some out. There are 200,000 to 250,000 clones in the sample; approximately 80% occur only once, and around 7.5% lies in the top ten. What was sequenced was peripheral blood. The receptors derive from a woman aged 80 or over with COVID-19, enrolled during active disease.

The gene calls are TRBV5-1 and TRBJ2-4; 10 bases agree with TRBD1. Germline loops: CDR1 SGHRS, CDR2 YFSETQ. The CDR3 sequence is 13 residues long. With V trimmed by 4 bases and J by 7 bases, 2 bases remained unmatched. CDR3 sequence (DNA): TGCGCCAGCAGCCCGGGACAGGGGAACATTCAGTACTTC. This gives the protein CASSPGQGNIQYF.

With regard to this clone: At one end the junction does not follow the germline gene, possibly because of a read error. The chain combines TRBV15 with TRBJ1-5, with D uncertain. The CDR3 runs 15 residues. Germline CDR1 reads LNHNV; CDR2 reads YYDKDF (reference sequence). Written as DNA, the CDR3 is TGTGCCACCGGCAGAGGAGAGGGTCCAGAGCAGCCCCAGCATTTT. This translates into CATGRGEGPEQPQHF.